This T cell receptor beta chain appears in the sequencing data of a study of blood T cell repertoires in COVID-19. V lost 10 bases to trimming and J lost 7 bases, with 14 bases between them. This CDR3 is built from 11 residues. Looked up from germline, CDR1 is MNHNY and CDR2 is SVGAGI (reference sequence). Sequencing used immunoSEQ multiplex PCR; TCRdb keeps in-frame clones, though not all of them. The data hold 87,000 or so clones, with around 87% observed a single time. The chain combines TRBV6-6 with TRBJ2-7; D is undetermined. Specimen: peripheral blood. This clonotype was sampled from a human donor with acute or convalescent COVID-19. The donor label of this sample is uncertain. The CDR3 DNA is TGTGCCACTAGTGTAGGAAGGGAGCAGTACTTC. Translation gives CATSVGREQYF.